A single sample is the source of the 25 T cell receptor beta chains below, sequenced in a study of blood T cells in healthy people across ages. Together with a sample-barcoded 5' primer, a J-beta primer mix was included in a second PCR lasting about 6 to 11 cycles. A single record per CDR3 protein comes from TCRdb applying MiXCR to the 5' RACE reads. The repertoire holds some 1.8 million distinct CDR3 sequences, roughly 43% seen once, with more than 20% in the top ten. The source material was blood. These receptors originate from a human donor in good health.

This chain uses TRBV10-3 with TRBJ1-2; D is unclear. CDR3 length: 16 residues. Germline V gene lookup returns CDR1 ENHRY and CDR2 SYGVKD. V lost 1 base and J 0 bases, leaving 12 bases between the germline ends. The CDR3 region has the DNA TGTGCCATCAGTGAGTTGGGAGACCCAGCTAACTATGGCTACACCTTC. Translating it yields CAISELGDPANYGYTF.

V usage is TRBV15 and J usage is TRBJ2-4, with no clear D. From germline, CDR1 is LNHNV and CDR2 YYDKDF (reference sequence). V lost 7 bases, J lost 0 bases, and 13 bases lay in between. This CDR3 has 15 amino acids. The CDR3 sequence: CATTDLVRAKNIQYF. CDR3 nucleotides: TGTGCCACCACTGATTTAGTTCGAGCCAAAAACATTCAGTACTTC.

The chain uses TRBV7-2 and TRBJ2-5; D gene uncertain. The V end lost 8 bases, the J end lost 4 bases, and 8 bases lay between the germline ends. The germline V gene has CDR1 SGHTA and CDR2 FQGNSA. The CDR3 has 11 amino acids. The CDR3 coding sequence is TGTGCCAGCGGGTCTCCAGAGACCCAGTACTTC. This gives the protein CASGSPETQYF.

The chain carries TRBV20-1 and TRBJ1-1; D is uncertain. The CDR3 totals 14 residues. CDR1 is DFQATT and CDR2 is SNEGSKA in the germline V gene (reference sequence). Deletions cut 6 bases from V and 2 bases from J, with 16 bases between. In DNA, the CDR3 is TGCAGTGCGAGATCCCGACGGGGAAACACTGAAGCTTTCTTT. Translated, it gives CSARSRRGNTEAFF.

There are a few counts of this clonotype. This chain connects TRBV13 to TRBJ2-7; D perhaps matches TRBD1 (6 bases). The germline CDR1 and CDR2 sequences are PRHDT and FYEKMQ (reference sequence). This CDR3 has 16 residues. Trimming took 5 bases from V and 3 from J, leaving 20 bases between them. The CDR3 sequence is CASSPEVGDKFYEQYF. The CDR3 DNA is TGTGCCAGCAGCCCAGAAGTAGGGGACAAGTTCTACGAGCAGTACTTC.

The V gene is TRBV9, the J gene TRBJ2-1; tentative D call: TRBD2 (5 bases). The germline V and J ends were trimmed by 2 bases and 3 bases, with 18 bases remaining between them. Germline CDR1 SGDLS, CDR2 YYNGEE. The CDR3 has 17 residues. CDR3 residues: CASSVQPLAAVYNEQFF. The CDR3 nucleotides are TGTGCCAGCAGCGTTCAACCCCTAGCCGCCGTCTACAATGAGCAGTTCTTC.

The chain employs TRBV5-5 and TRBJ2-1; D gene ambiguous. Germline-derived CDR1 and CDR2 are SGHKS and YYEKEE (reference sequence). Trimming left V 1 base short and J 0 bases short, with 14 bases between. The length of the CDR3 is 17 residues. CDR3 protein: CASSLRSLGSSYNEQFF. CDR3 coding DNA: TGTGCCAGCAGCTTGCGTTCGCTGGGAAGCTCCTACAATGAGCAGTTCTTC.

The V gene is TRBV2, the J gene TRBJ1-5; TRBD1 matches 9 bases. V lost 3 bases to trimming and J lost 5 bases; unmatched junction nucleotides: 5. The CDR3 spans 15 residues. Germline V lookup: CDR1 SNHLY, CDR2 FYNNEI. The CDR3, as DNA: TGTGCCAGCAGTGACCAGACAGGGGGGCATCAGCCCCAGCATTTT. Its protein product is CASSDQTGGHQPQHF.

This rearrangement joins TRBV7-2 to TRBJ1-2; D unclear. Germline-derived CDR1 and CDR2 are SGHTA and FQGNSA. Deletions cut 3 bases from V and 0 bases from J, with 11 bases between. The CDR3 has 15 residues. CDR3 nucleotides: TGTGCCAGCAGCTTGAACAGCGCCCCTAACTATGGCTACACCTTC. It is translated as CASSLNSAPNYGYTF.

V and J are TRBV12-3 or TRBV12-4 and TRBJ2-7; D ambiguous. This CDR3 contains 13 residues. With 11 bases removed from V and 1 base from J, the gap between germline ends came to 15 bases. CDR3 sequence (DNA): TGTGCCGGCAAAAGGTTAGGTTCCTACGAGCAGTACTTC. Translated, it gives CAGKRLGSYEQYF.

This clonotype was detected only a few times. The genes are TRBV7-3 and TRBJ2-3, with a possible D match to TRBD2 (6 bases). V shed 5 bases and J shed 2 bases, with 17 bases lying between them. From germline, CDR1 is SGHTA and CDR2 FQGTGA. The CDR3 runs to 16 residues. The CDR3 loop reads CASSRGSQGYTDTQYF. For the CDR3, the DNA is TGTGCCAGCAGCCGGGGGTCGCAGGGATACACAGATACGCAGTATTTT.

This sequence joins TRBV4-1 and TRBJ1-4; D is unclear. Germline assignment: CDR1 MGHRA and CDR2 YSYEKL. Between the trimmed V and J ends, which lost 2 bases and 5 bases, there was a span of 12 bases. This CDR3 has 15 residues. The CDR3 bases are TGCGCCAGCAGCCAAATTTCCGGAGAGAATGAAAAACTGTTTTTT. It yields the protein CASSQISGENEKLFF.

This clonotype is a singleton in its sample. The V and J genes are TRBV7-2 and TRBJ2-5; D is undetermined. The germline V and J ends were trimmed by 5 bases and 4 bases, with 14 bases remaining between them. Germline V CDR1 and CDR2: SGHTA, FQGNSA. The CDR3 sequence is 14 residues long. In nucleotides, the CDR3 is TGTGCCAGCAGCCCGAGCGCTGTGAGAGAGACCCAGTACTTC. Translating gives CASSPSAVRETQYF.

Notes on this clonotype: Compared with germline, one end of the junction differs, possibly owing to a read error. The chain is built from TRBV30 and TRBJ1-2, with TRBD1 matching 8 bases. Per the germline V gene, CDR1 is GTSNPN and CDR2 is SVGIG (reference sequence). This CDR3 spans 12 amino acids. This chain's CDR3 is CARSTGGYGYTF. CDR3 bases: TGTGCCCGGAGCACAGGGGGTTATGGCTACACCTTC.

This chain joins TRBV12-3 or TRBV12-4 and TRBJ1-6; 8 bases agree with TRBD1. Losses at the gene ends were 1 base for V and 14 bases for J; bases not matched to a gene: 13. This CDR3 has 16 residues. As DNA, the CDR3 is TGTGCCAGCAGTTTAGTCCAGGGGGCAGCGTTATTCACCCTCCACTTT. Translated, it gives CASSLVQGAALFTLHF.

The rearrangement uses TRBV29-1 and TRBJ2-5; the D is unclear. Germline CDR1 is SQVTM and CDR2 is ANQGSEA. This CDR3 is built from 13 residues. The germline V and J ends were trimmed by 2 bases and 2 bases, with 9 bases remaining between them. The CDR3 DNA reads TGCAGCGTTGAAACTGAAGGACAAGAGACCCAGTACTTC. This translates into CSVETEGQETQYF.

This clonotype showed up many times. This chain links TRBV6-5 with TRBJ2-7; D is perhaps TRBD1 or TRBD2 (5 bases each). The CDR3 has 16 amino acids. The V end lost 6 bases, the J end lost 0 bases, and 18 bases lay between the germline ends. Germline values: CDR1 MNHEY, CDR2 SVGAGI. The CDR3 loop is CASSLSGTGSSYEQYF. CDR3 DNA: TGTGCCAGCAGCCTATCCGGGACGGGGAGCTCCTACGAGCAGTACTTC.

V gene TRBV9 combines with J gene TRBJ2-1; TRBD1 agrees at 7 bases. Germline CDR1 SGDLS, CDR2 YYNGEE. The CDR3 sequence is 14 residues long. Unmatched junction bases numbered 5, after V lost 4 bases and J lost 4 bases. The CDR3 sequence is CASSTWDSYNEQFF. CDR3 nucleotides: TGTGCCAGCAGCACCTGGGACAGTTACAATGAGCAGTTCTTC.

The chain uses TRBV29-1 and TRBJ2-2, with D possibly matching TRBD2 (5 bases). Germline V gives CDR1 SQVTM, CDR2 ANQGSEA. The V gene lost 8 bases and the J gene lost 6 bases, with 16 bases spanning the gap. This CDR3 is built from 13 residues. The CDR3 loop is CSYKSTGAGELFF. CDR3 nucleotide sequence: TGCAGCTATAAGAGCACCGGGGCCGGGGAGCTGTTTTTT.

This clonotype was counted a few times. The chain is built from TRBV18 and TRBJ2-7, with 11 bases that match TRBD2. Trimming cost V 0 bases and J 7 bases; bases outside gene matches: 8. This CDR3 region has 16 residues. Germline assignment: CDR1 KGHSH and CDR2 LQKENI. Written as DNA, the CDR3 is TGTGCCAGCTCACCACCTAGCGGGGGGGTATCGGAGGAGCAGTACTTC. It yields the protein CASSPPSGGVSEEQYF.

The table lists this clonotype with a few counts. DNA of the CDR3: TGTGCCAGCAGCTCCCCAAGGGGCGGGGGAGGCACTGAAGCTTTCTTT. It yields the protein CASSSPRGGGGTEAFF. The chain couples TRBV7-3 to TRBJ1-1; D is perhaps TRBD1 (5 bases). Trimming took 4 bases from V and 4 from J, leaving 19 bases between them. Germline assignment: CDR1 SGHTA and CDR2 FQGTGA. This CDR3 is built from 16 residues.

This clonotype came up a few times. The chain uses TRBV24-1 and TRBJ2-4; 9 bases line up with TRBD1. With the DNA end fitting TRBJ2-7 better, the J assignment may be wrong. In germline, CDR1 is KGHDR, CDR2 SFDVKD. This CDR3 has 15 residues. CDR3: CATSASGTGIYEQYF. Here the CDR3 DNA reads TGTGCCACCAGTGCCTCGGGGACAGGGATCTACGAGCAGTACTTC.

The CDR3 DNA sequence: TGTGCCAGCAGCTTGAGTACGCACACCGGGGAGCAGTTCTTC. Translation gives CASSLSTHTGEQFF. V gene TRBV7-2 combines with J gene TRBJ2-1; no definite D call. CDR1 and CDR2 (germline): SGHTA, FQGNSA. This CDR3 is built from 14 residues. V lost 3 bases to trimming and J lost 10 bases, with 16 bases between them.

The CDR3 nucleotides are TGTGCCAGCAGTTTAGGTCTTGGGGGATTAAGGCCCCTCCACTTT. Translating it yields CASSLGLGGLRPLHF. V and J are TRBV12-3 or TRBV12-4 and TRBJ1-6; D possibly corresponds to TRBD1 (5 bases). V shed 1 base and J shed 13 bases, with 17 bases lying between them. The CDR3 spans 15 residues.

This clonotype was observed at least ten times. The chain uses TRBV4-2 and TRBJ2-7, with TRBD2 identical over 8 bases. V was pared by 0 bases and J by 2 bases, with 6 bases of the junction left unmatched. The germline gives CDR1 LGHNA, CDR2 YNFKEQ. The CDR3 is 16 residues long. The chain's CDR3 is CASSQEDSGDPYEQYF. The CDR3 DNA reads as TGTGCCAGCAGCCAAGAGGATAGCGGGGACCCCTACGAGCAGTACTTC.